This paragraph reports one T cell receptor (beta chain). This sample was included in a study of shared T cell receptors in the human thymus. Sequencing was performed with immunoSEQ multiplex PCR; in TCRdb, only in-frame clones are kept and a portion is missing. The sample consists of under 850,000 clones, roughly 88% of them appearing once. J was trimmed by 8 bases and V by 8 bases; bases with no gene match: 8. From germline, CDR1 is DFQATT and CDR2 SNEGSKA (reference sequence). CDR3 size: 11 residues. The same sample was also used in a study of human thymus T cells. Per that paper: Healthy Finnish infants undergoing corrective surgery for congenital heart defects were the donors. The source of the thymus tissue was resections taken during corrective heart surgery. Thymic and blood repertoires appeared to display a bias in their usage of V and J genes. As related research reported, thymic repertoires overlapped highly among unrelated individuals.

The receptor was derived from a boy under two years old with a congenital heart defect. Input material: thymocytes. The V call is TRBV20-1, the J call TRBJ2-5; TRBD1 agrees at 7 bases. The CDR3: CSTTQGDTQYF. The DNA for the CDR3 is TGCAGTACGACGCAGGGGGATACCCAGTACTTC.